The sequence of this T cell receptor (beta chain) was determined in a study of blood T cell repertoires in COVID-19. Study background: Researchers got acute and convalescent COVID-19 samples from the United States, Italy and Spain. Nucleic acid was either cDNA or gDNA, and it came from T cells, B-cell-depleted T cells, or PBMCs.

Trimming at V came to 5 bases and at J to 11 bases, leaving 15 bases not matched to a gene. Germline-derived CDR1 and CDR2 are SGHRS and YFSETQ. The CDR3 runs to 16 residues. Generated by immunoSEQ multiplex PCR, the TCRdb table keeps only in-frame clones and is missing some. The sample has roughly 350,000 clones, 85% seen once; the top ten hold more than 3%. V is TRBV5-1 and J is TRBJ2-1, with 11 bases matching TRBD2. Material: peripheral blood. The sequence was obtained from a woman aged 18-29 years with acute or convalescent COVID-19. The CDR3 region has the DNA TGCGCCAGCAGTCCTGCCGGGGCTAGCGGGAGGACCCAGCAGTTCTTC. It is translated as CASSPAGASGRTQQFF. The full variable domain, completed using reference TRBV5-1 and TRBJ2-1, is KAGVTQTPRYLIKTRGQQVTLSCSPISGHRSVSWYQQTPGQGLQFLFEYFSETQRNKGNFPGRFSGRQFSNSRSEMNVSTLELGDSALYLCASSPAGASGRTQQFFGPGTRLTVL.